Reported below is one TCR beta chain. Its antigen is still unknown. These data are taken from a study of STAT3 mutations in large granular lymphocyte leukemia. Study observations and caveats: In about 30% of the 18 patients, new TCR clonotypes emerged after therapy. Every T-LGLL patient had at least one immunodominant TCRbeta clonotype. Sampling intervals varied between patients and samples. Persisting codominant clonotypes may have hidden a small pathogenic clone.

About 40,773 productive templates were obtained per sample on average. Generated by immunoSEQ multiplex PCR, the TCRdb table keeps only in-frame clones and is missing some. The sample carries approximately 5,000 clones, about three quarters recorded once. The CDR3 sequence is 15 residues long. With V trimmed by 1 base and J by 0 bases, 0 bases remained unmatched. The germline V gene has CDR1 LNHNV and CDR2 YYDKDF (reference sequence). The clonotype was recovered from a man between 35 and 55 years old with T-cell large granular lymphocyte leukemia. Some clones in this sample may be carry-over from other donors' samples. Specimen: peripheral blood mononuclear cells. This chain connects TRBV15 to TRBJ2-1; TRBD2 aligns across 7 bases. CDR3 in DNA: TGTGCCACCAGCAGAGTAGCGGGCTCCTACAATGAGCAGTTCTTC. This gives the protein CATSRVAGSYNEQFF.